The 5 T cell receptor beta chains in this list originate from one sample, sequenced in a study of blood T cell repertoires in COVID-19. Repertoires were generated with immunoSEQ multiplex PCR, while TCRdb's copy carries only in-frame clones and drops some. Here the sample spans fewer than 300,000 clones, 80% to 90% being singletons. Sequences were obtained from peripheral blood. These receptors came from a young woman with COVID-19, enrolled during active disease.

The chain is built from TRBV24-1 and TRBJ2-2; perhaps TRBD1 as D (6 bases). V lost 4 bases, J lost 5 bases, and 10 bases lay in between. The CDR3 is 14 residues long. Germline values: CDR1 KGHDR, CDR2 SFDVKD. The CDR3 reads CATSEPGATGELFF. CDR3 sequence (DNA): TGTGCCACCAGTGAGCCAGGGGCAACCGGGGAGCTGTTTTTT.

This rearrangement joins TRBV5-4 to TRBJ2-7; TRBD2 might be the D (7 bases). Germline CDR1 SGHNT, CDR2 YYREEE (reference sequence). The CDR3 sequence is 15 residues long. Trimming stripped 0 bases from V and 1 base from J, with 11 bases between. The CDR3 DNA is TGTGCCAGCAGCTTGGCACGGGGGGCTTCCTACGAGCAGTACTTC. Translating gives CASSLARGASYEQYF.

V gene TRBV18 combines with J gene TRBJ2-7; no definite D call. V lost 2 bases to trimming and J lost 4 bases, with 9 bases between them. This CDR3 spans 13 amino acids. Germline CDR1 is KGHSH and CDR2 is LQKENI. The CDR3 protein is CASSPNLDYEQYF. The CDR3 DNA reads as TGTGCCAGCTCACCAAACCTAGATTACGAGCAGTACTTC. Full variable domain (outside the CDR3, taken from reference TRBV18 and TRBJ2-7): NAGVMQNPRHLVRRRGQEARLRCSPMKGHSHVYWYRQLPEEGLKFMVYLQKENIIDESGMPKERFSAEFPKEGPSILRIQQVVRGDSAAYFCASSPNLDYEQYFGPGTRLTVT.

The rearrangement uses TRBV11-2 and TRBJ2-2; no reliable D call. V lost 1 base, J lost 1 base, and 7 bases lay in between. The CDR3 is 15 residues long. CDR1 is SGHAT and CDR2 is FQNNGV in the germline V gene. For the CDR3, the DNA is TGTGCCAGCAGCTTAGTCTCCGGGAACACCGGGGAGCTGTTTTTT. Translated, it gives CASSLVSGNTGELFF.

The chain has TRBV6-5 and TRBJ2-1, with 10 bases matching TRBD2. V was pared by 8 bases and J by 1 base, with 5 bases of the junction left unmatched. Germline V CDR1 and CDR2: MNHEY, SVGAGI. This CDR3 region has 15 residues. CDR3 sequence: CASGERGGSYNEQFF. The CDR3 DNA is TGTGCCAGCGGGGAGCGGGGGGGGTCCTACAATGAGCAGTTCTTC.